The 16 T cell receptor beta chains in this list originate from one sample, sequenced in a study of T-cell memory formation after mild COVID-19. TCRdb fed the 5' RACE reads into MiXCR, producing one record per CDR3 protein. The table shows about 180,000 distinct CDR3 sequences, with less than 20% occurring only once. The sequenced material came from PBMCs or a T cell subset sorted from them (not recorded which). Receptors were obtained from a man between 18 and 35 years old who had mild COVID-19 (a few samples of this study predate the infection). Cell type and time point are not known.

This clonotype was observed a few times. The CDR3 DNA is TGTGCCAGCAGCTCCGCCGGGGGGGGTTACAATGAGCAGTTCTTC. Amino acid sequence: CASSSAGGGYNEQFF. The chain is built from TRBV7-2 and TRBJ2-1; 8 bases are shared with TRBD2. After removal of 4 bases from V and 4 bases from J, the junction contained 6 bases not matched to a gene. CDR1 and CDR2 from the germline V gene are SGHTA and FQGNSA. There are 15 residues in the CDR3.

This sequence joins TRBV6-2 or TRBV6-3 and TRBJ2-7, with D perhaps being TRBD1 or TRBD2 (5 bases each). From germline, CDR1 is MNHEY and CDR2 SVGEGT. The CDR3 has 14 residues. V was trimmed by 6 bases and J by 5 bases, leaving 17 bases between them. The CDR3 DNA is TGTGCCAGCAGACGAGGGGCAGGGAATAACGAGCAGTACTTC. Residues: CASRRGAGNNEQYF.

V gene TRBV7-2 combines with J gene TRBJ1-6; D possibly corresponds to TRBD1 (5 bases). Germline CDR1 SGHTA, CDR2 FQGNSA. Trimming cost V 4 bases and J 9 bases, with 16 bases left between them. The CDR3 consists of 15 residues. CDR3 sequence: CASSSDIPGFSPLHF. In DNA, the CDR3 is TGTGCCAGCAGCTCAGACATACCAGGGTTTTCACCCCTCCACTTT.

This clonotype was counted only a few times. V usage is TRBV7-2 and J usage is TRBJ2-7, with 7 positions matching TRBD1. The CDR3 length is 12 residues. CDR1 and CDR2 from the germline V gene are SGHTA and FQGNSA. V dropped 10 bases and J dropped 4; count of bases not matched to a gene: 7. As DNA, the CDR3 is TGTGCCATCAGGACAGGAGCTTACGAGCAGTACTTC. Translated: CAIRTGAYEQYF.

This chain links TRBV6-5 with TRBJ1-2; D might be TRBD1 (6 bases). V was pared by 0 bases and J by 6 bases, with 14 bases between. There are 15 residues in the CDR3. The V gene's germline CDR1 is MNHEY and CDR2 SVGAGI. CDR3 bases: TGTGCCAGCAGTTACTCTGGACAGTCAAATCATGGCTACACCTTC. Amino acids: CASSYSGQSNHGYTF.

The CDR3 region is CASGNRVSNQPQHF. CDR3 in DNA: TGTGCCAGCGGTAACAGGGTTAGCAATCAGCCCCAGCATTTT. The V gene is TRBV12-3 or TRBV12-4, the J gene TRBJ1-5, with D tentatively TRBD1 (6 bases). The CDR3 spans 14 residues. The V end was cut by 8 bases, the J end by 0 bases, with 11 bases between.

The chain recombines TRBV2 with TRBJ1-2; D might be TRBD1 (6 bases). Germline CDR1 and CDR2: SNHLY and FYNNEI. Trimming left V 1 base short and J 3 bases short, with 12 bases between. CDR3 length: 15 amino acids. As DNA, the CDR3 is TGTGCCAGCAGTGAAGATCCGGACAGTTACTATGGCTACACCTTC. It is translated as CASSEDPDSYYGYTF.

This clonotype was picked up one time. CDR3 nucleotide sequence: TGTGCCAGCAGTTACTCGAGACATGACAATGAGCAGTTCTTC. Amino acids: CASSYSRHDNEQFF. This chain links TRBV6-5 with TRBJ2-1; D unresolved. V was trimmed by 0 bases and J by 5 bases, leaving 8 bases between them. CDR1 and CDR2 from the germline V gene are MNHEY and SVGAGI. The CDR3 consists of 14 residues.

This sequence joins TRBV12-3 or TRBV12-4 and TRBJ1-4; possible D gene TRBD1, 5 bases. CDR3 size: 12 residues. V was clipped by 3 bases and J by 15 bases, with 14 bases between them. The DNA of the CDR3 is TGTGCCAGCAGTTTTGGGACCCCGGTAGTGTTTTTT. This gives the protein CASSFGTPVVFF.

The gene calls are TRBV7-6 and TRBJ1-2; 7 bases map to TRBD1. Looked up from germline, CDR1 is SGHVS and CDR2 is FNYEAQ. J lost 8 bases, V lost 5 bases, and 14 bases had no gene match. The CDR3 loop spans 15 amino acids. The CDR3 here is CASSTIQGKVRGYTF. The CDR3 nucleotides are TGTGCCAGCAGCACCATACAGGGGAAGGTTCGCGGCTACACCTTC.

This clonotype showed up just a few times. The rearrangement links TRBV12-3 or TRBV12-4 to TRBJ1-2; D is possibly TRBD1 (6 bases). Trimming stripped 5 bases from V and 2 bases from J, with 9 bases between. The CDR3 extends over 13 amino acids. CDR3 amino acids: CASSSTGNYGYTF. For the CDR3, the DNA is TGTGCCAGCAGTAGTACAGGGAACTATGGCTACACCTTC.

This rearrangement joins TRBV7-9 to TRBJ2-3; D gene unclear. V lost 1 base and J lost 6, with 14 bases in between. This CDR3 region has 15 residues. Germline V gene lookup returns CDR1 SEHNR and CDR2 FQNEAQ (reference sequence). The CDR3 bases are TGTGCCAGCAGCTTAGGGACCACATATCGGGATACGCAGTATTTT. This gives the protein CASSLGTTYRDTQYF.

This clonotype was counted only a few times. The J gene is TRBJ1-1, the V gene TRBV5-5; 7 bases fit TRBD1. J lost 2 bases, V lost 4 bases, and 5 bases had no gene match. The CDR3 totals 14 residues. Germline V gene lookup returns CDR1 SGHKS and CDR2 YYEKEE (reference sequence). CDR3 nucleotides: TGTGCCAGCAGCAAGGGACAGCTTAACACTGAAGCTTTCTTT. Its translation: CASSKGQLNTEAFF.

The chain is built from TRBV7-2 and TRBJ1-5; perhaps TRBD1 as D (6 bases). This CDR3 has 14 residues. V was shortened by 3 bases and J by 2 bases, with 8 bases between the two germline ends. Germline V CDR1 and CDR2: SGHTA, FQGNSA. CDR3 protein: CASSFAGGNQPQHF. CDR3 coding DNA: TGTGCCAGCAGCTTCGCAGGGGGCAATCAGCCCCAGCATTTT.

This clonotype was counted a few times. The chain combines TRBV5-4 with TRBJ2-5, with D perhaps matching TRBD1 (5 bases). This CDR3 is 15 amino acids long. V gave up 4 bases and J gave up 2 bases, with 15 bases separating them. Germline CDR1 is SGHNT and CDR2 is YYREEE (reference sequence). In DNA, the CDR3 is TGTGCCAGCAGCACCCATCAGGGTCTACAAGAGACCCAGTACTTC. Protein sequence: CASSTHQGLQETQYF.

This sequence joins TRBV27 and TRBJ2-5; weak D call: TRBD2 (5 bases). The CDR3 is 14 residues long. V was shortened by 3 bases and J by 5 bases, with 13 bases between the two germline ends. Germline V gene lookup returns CDR1 MNHEY and CDR2 SMNVEV (reference sequence). CDR3 nucleotides: TGTGCCAGCAGTTTCGAGGGCCGCGGTGAGACCCAGTACTTC. Translated, it gives CASSFEGRGETQYF.